This is a list of T cell receptor beta chains from one sample in a study of shared clonotypes between healthy human individuals. This table comes from immunoSEQ multiplex PCR, and its TCRdb copy is limited to in-frame clones, with some not included. The sample yields roughly 550,000 clones, 95% to 96% seen once. Sequencing used naive CD8+ T cells sorted from blood. The receptors originated from a woman in her thirties in good health. Each CDR3 is given with its conserved first and last residue. D genes are given only for firm matches. The size entry is marked missing in some rows and otherwise reads once, few, many or a size class.

D gene: -; V gene: TRBV5-4; clone size: -; J gene: TRBJ2-7; CDR3 DNA: TGTGCCAGCAGCCCAAATAGCAGGGTTCTCGAGCAGTACTTC; CDR3 protein: CASSPNSRVLEQYF
D gene: -; V gene: TRBV6-1; clone size: -; J gene: TRBJ1-3; CDR3 DNA: TGTGCCAGCAGTGAGCAGAGAAACACCATATATTTT; CDR3 protein: CASSEQRNTIYF
D gene: TRBD2; V gene: TRBV10-3; clone size: -; J gene: TRBJ2-7; CDR3 DNA: TGTGCCATCAGTCCGGGGACTAGCGCCTACGAGCAGTACTTC; CDR3 protein: CAISPGTSAYEQYF
D gene: TRBD1; V gene: TRBV13; clone size: once; J gene: TRBJ1-2; CDR3 DNA: TGTGCCAGCAGCCCGGGGACAGGGGGACTTGGCTACACCTTC; CDR3 protein: CASSPGTGGLGYTF
D gene: -; V gene: TRBV9; clone size: -; J gene: TRBJ2-7; CDR3 DNA: TGTGCCAGCAGCGGGGGGGGCGGACCCCTCTCCTACGAGCAGTACTTC; CDR3 protein: CASSGGGGPLSYEQYF
D gene: -; V gene: TRBV10-1; clone size: -; J gene: TRBJ2-7; CDR3 DNA: TGCGCCAGCAGTGATCCGGCCCAGTCCTACGAGCAGTACTTC; CDR3 protein: CASSDPAQSYEQYF
D gene: -; V gene: TRBV29-1; clone size: -; J gene: TRBJ1-1; CDR3 DNA: TGCAGCGTTTGGGACGGGTTCGAGGCCACTGAAGCTTTCTTT; CDR3 protein: CSVWDGFEATEAFF
D gene: -; V gene: TRBV10-3; clone size: -; J gene: TRBJ1-1; CDR3 DNA: TGTGCCATCAGTGAGTCGAGCCACGGGGACACTGAAGCTTTCTTT; CDR3 protein: CAISESSHGDTEAFF
D gene: TRBD2; V gene: TRBV7-9; clone size: -; J gene: TRBJ2-1; CDR3 DNA: TGTGCCAGCAGCTTAGCGCGGTGGGAGGGGTATGAGCAGTTCTTC; CDR3 protein: CASSLARWEGYEQFF
D gene: -; V gene: TRBV5-6; clone size: once; J gene: TRBJ1-6; CDR3 DNA: TGTGCCAGCGCCACTAGGCGGGAGTTTGATTCACCCCTCCACTTT; CDR3 protein: CASATRREFDSPLHF
D gene: TRBD1; V gene: TRBV27; clone size: -; J gene: TRBJ1-2; CDR3 DNA: TGTGCCAGCAGTTTAGGAACAGGGGGCTATGGCTACACCTTC; CDR3 protein: CASSLGTGGYGYTF
D gene: TRBD1; V gene: TRBV9; clone size: -; J gene: TRBJ1-1; CDR3 DNA: TGTGCCAGCAGCGTAGCCAGGGGGTATGGTGAAGCTTTCTTT; CDR3 protein: CASSVARGYGEAFF
D gene: TRBD1; V gene: TRBV7-9; clone size: -; J gene: TRBJ2-5; CDR3 DNA: TGTGCCAGCAGCGGGTGGACAGGGCGCGAGACCCAGTACTTC; CDR3 protein: CASSGWTGRETQYF
D gene: TRBD2; V gene: TRBV27; clone size: -; J gene: TRBJ2-1; CDR3 DNA: TGTGCCAGCAGTGCCGGGACTAGCGGGCACAATGAGCAGTTCTTC; CDR3 protein: CASSAGTSGHNEQFF